The clone carrying this T cell receptor beta chain came up a few times. The antigen is undetermined. These data belong to a study of identical twins. Study results and limitations: Alpha sequences out of frame and shared by twins had excess low generation probability. With abundant cord blood beta clonotypes, insertions were fewer; memory repertoires showed no such pattern.

Germline-derived CDR1 and CDR2 are DFQATT and SNEGSKA (reference sequence). The junction had 12 bases not matched to a gene; V was cut back by 6 bases and J by 5 bases. There are 15 residues in the CDR3. Healthy Caucasian donors formed the entire cohort. A universal primer site came from template switching; cDNA carried unique molecular identifiers. Via MiXCR, TCRdb re-called the 5' RACE reads, giving one row per CDR3 protein. The sample lists 500,000 to 650,000 distinct CDR3 sequences, 20% to 25% seen once, with around 0.5% in the top ten. These records were also assigned to another study, of yellow fever vaccine responses in identical twins.

The V gene is TRBV20-1, the J gene TRBJ2-7, with 11 bases lining up with TRBD2. Sequenced material: CD4+ T cells sorted from blood. This receptor was identified in a woman under 30 in good health. The CDR3 region is CSAGRGTSGFHEQYF. CDR3 bases: TGCAGTGCCGGCCGAGGGACTAGCGGATTCCACGAGCAGTACTTC.